The 26 T cell receptor beta chains below come from one sample, sequenced in a study of shared clonotypes between healthy human individuals. The table came from immunoSEQ multiplex PCR; TCRdb's copy has only in-frame clones and leaves some out. The sample shows some 2,500,000 clones, 93% of them seen only once. The specimen was naive CD4+ T cells from PBMCs. Indicated subset: CD45RA+ positively selected. Receptors were obtained from a man aged 18 to 29 in good health. Some clones in this sample may be carry-over from other donors' samples.

This clone has a single count. The V and J genes are TRBV28 and TRBJ1-4, with D uncertain. V was clipped by 4 bases and J by 6 bases, with 15 bases between them. The germline gives CDR1 MDHEN, CDR2 SYDVKM. This CDR3 is built from 15 residues. CDR3 region: CASSSGRVSHEKLFF. The CDR3 coding sequence is TGTGCCAGCAGTTCCGGAAGGGTGTCTCATGAAAAACTGTTTTTT.

The V and J genes are TRBV6-5 and TRBJ2-1; TRBD2 matches 7 bases. V trimming: 7 bases; J trimming: 10 bases; junction bases outside the gene matches: 16. The CDR3 is 15 residues long. CDR1 is MNHEY, CDR2 SVGAGI, per germline. The CDR3 here is CASKSQAGHQWEQFF. CDR3 bases: TGTGCCAGCAAATCGCAAGCGGGGCACCAATGGGAGCAGTTCTTC.

This chain links TRBV15 with TRBJ2-7; D may be TRBD2 (6 bases). Between the trimmed V and J ends, which lost 3 bases and 6 bases, there was a span of 15 bases. Germline CDR1 reads LNHNV; CDR2 reads YYDKDF (reference sequence). The CDR3 spans 14 residues. CDR3 sequence (DNA): TGTGCCACCAGCAGGACCCGGAGGGGAGTCGAGCAGTACTTC. This translates into CATSRTRRGVEQYF.

The rearrangement uses TRBV9 and TRBJ2-3, with D perhaps matching TRBD2 (6 bases). The length of the CDR3 is 14 residues. The germline V gene has CDR1 SGDLS and CDR2 YYNGEE. V dropped 4 bases and J dropped 2 bases, with 11 bases sitting between them. The CDR3 loop reads CASSPGALTDTQYF. CDR3 sequence (DNA): TGTGCCAGCAGCCCGGGAGCCCTCACAGATACGCAGTATTTT.

The V gene is TRBV5-6, the J gene TRBJ2-1, with TRBD1 as a possible D gene (5 bases). V lost 1 base to trimming and J lost 9 bases, with 5 bases between them. Germline CDR1 reads SGHDT; CDR2 reads YYEEEE. The CDR3 totals 11 residues. For the CDR3, the DNA is TGTGCCAGCAGCTTGAGGGGTGAGCAGTTCTTC. It specifies CASSLRGEQFF.

This chain links TRBV28 with TRBJ2-1; D is possibly TRBD1 (5 bases). Germline CDR1 is MDHEN and CDR2 is SYDVKM. The V end was cut by 4 bases, the J end by 9 bases, with 22 bases between. The CDR3 is made up of 16 amino acids. In nucleotides, the CDR3 is TGTGCCAGCAGTTCACCCGGGCAGGGTCGTGTAAGTGAGCAGTTCTTC. This gives the protein CASSSPGQGRVSEQFF.

The genes are TRBV9 and TRBJ1-1, with D unclear. V gave up 3 bases and J gave up 1 base, with 13 bases separating them. Germline loops: CDR1 SGDLS, CDR2 YYNGEE. CDR3 length: 15 amino acids. CDR3 sequence (DNA): TGTGCCAGCAGCGCGCGATGGGAACCGAACACTGAAGCTTTCTTT. It specifies CASSARWEPNTEAFF.

This chain joins TRBV18 and TRBJ2-7, with 8 bases fitting TRBD1. V lost 5 bases to trimming and J lost 7 bases; unmatched junction nucleotides: 10. CDR3 length equals 14 residues. The V gene's germline CDR1 is KGHSH and CDR2 LQKENI. The CDR3 spells CASSKDRATGEQYF. In DNA form, the CDR3 reads TGTGCCAGCTCAAAGGACAGGGCCACGGGGGAGCAGTACTTC.

V and J are TRBV7-3 and TRBJ2-1; D may be TRBD1 (5 bases). CDR1 is SGHTA and CDR2 is FQGTGA in the germline V gene. V was pared by 3 bases and J by 0 bases, with 9 bases between. The CDR3 length is 15 residues. CDR3 sequence: CASSLTDSSYNEQFF. The DNA for the CDR3 is TGTGCCAGCAGCTTGACAGATAGCTCCTACAATGAGCAGTTCTTC. Using reference TRBV7-3 and TRBJ2-1 for the parts outside the CDR3, the full variable domain is GAGVSQTPSNKVTEKGKYVELRCDPISGHTALYWYRQSLGQGPEFLIYFQGTGAADDSGLPNDRFFAVRPEGSVSTLKIQRTERGDSAVYLCASSLTDSSYNEQFFGPGTRLTVL.

This chain uses TRBV7-8 with TRBJ2-7; 8 positions match TRBD1. The CDR3 is made up of 13 amino acids. The ends lost 5 bases at V and 6 bases at J; junction bases unmatched: 6. Germline V CDR1 and CDR2: SGHVS, FQNEAQ. The CDR3 region has the DNA TGTGCCAGCAGCCAAGGACAGGGTGGCGAGCAGTACTTC. The encoded protein is CASSQGQGGEQYF.

This chain uses TRBV10-3 with TRBJ1-2; D is unclear. V was cut by 7 bases and J by 2 bases, with 8 bases left in between. The germline V gene has CDR1 ENHRY and CDR2 SYGVKD. This CDR3 comprises 12 residues. The CDR3, as DNA: TGTGCCATCACTAGAGAGAACTATGGCTACACCTTC. It translates to CAITRENYGYTF.

The chain employs TRBV18 and TRBJ1-1; 10 positions agree with TRBD1. Unmatched junction bases numbered 11, after V lost 8 bases and J lost 11 bases. The CDR3 is 13 residues long. Germline V CDR1 and CDR2: KGHSH, LQKENI. CDR3 loop: CASGRQGAGSAFF. The CDR3 DNA follows: TGTGCCAGCGGTCGACAGGGGGCAGGGTCGGCTTTCTTT. The full variable domain, completed using reference TRBV18 and TRBJ1-1, is NAGVMQNPRHLVRRRGQEARLRCSPMKGHSHVYWYRQLPEEGLKFMVYLQKENIIDESGMPKERFSAEFPKEGPSILRIQQVVRGDSAAYFCASGRQGAGSAFFGQGTRLTVV.

V gene TRBV7-7 combines with J gene TRBJ2-2; a weak D match, TRBD1 (6 bases). In germline, CDR1 is SSHAT, CDR2 FNYEAQ (reference sequence). V lost 1 base and J lost 6, with 6 bases in between. This CDR3 region has 13 residues. The CDR3 loop is CASSLGQAGELFF. CDR3 DNA sequence: TGTGCCAGCAGCTTAGGACAGGCCGGGGAGCTGTTTTTT.

This clone appeared once. The V and J genes are TRBV27 and TRBJ2-1; perhaps TRBD1 as D (5 bases). Per germline, CDR1 MNHEY and CDR2 SMNVEV (reference sequence). V was trimmed by 5 bases and J by 3 bases, leaving 11 bases between them. The CDR3 runs 14 residues. CDR3 sequence reads: CASSQETDYNEQFF. The CDR3 DNA is TGTGCCAGCAGTCAGGAGACAGACTACAATGAGCAGTTCTTC.

The chain links TRBV6-5 to TRBJ2-3, with D possibly matching TRBD1 (6 bases). Germline V gives CDR1 MNHEY, CDR2 SVGAGI. The CDR3 covers 12 residues. V lost 7 bases to trimming and J lost 2 bases, with 7 bases between them. CDR3 coding DNA: TGTGCCAGCAAGGGGGACACAGATACGCAGTATTTT. Encoded protein: CASKGDTDTQYF.

V usage is TRBV6-1 and J usage is TRBJ2-1; tentatively, D is TRBD2 (6 bases). The ends were cut back, 2 bases at V and 6 bases at J, with 14 bases in the middle. The germline V gene has CDR1 MNHNS and CDR2 SASEGT. CDR3 length equals 15 residues. This CDR3 reads CASSELSGGINEQFF. As DNA, the CDR3 is TGTGCCAGCAGTGAACTGTCAGGAGGGATCAATGAGCAGTTCTTC.

V and J are TRBV5-1 and TRBJ2-3, with 14 bases that match TRBD2. Trimming at V came to 1 base and at J to 2 bases, leaving 15 bases not matched to a gene. CDR1 is SGHRS and CDR2 is YFSETQ in the germline V gene. The CDR3 is made up of 21 amino acids. The chain's CDR3 is CASSLRPQGLAGVAHTDTQYF. The DNA of the CDR3 is TGCGCCAGCAGCTTGCGACCACAGGGACTAGCGGGAGTCGCCCACACAGATACGCAGTATTTT.

On this clone itself: Additional DNA sequences in this sample encode the identical CDR3. V gene TRBV6-5 combines with J gene TRBJ2-7, with 8 nucleotides matching TRBD2. Trimming removed 6 bases from V and 3 bases from J; junction bases left unmatched: 1. Germline loops: CDR1 MNHEY, CDR2 SVGAGI. The CDR3 is made up of 12 amino acids. This CDR3 reads CASSGTSYEQYF. For the CDR3, the DNA is TGTGCCAGCAGCGGGACTAGCTACGAGCAGTACTTC.

The V gene is TRBV7-6, the J gene TRBJ2-5, with TRBD2 matching over 15 bases. J was trimmed by 1 base and V by 4 bases; bases with no gene match: 19. This CDR3 is 22 amino acids long. Looked up from germline, CDR1 is SGHVS and CDR2 is FNYEAQ. The CDR3 sequence: CASSSGLGLAGGDPKAQETQYF. DNA of the CDR3: TGTGCCAGCAGCTCGGGATTAGGACTAGCGGGAGGGGACCCCAAAGCCCAAGAGACCCAGTACTTC.

V gene TRBV7-2 combines with J gene TRBJ2-7; weak D call: TRBD1 (6 bases). The CDR3 extends over 14 amino acids. Germline assignment: CDR1 SGHTA and CDR2 FQGNSA. The V end was cut by 5 bases, the J end by 5 bases, with 16 bases between. The CDR3 region is CASSLQTGSHEQYF. For the CDR3, the DNA is TGTGCCAGCAGCCTCCAGACAGGTTCTCACGAGCAGTACTTC. Variable domain in full (rest from reference TRBV7-2 and TRBJ2-7): GAGVSQSPSNKVTEKGKDVELRCDPISGHTALYWYRQSLGQGLEFLIYFQGNSAPDKSGLPSDRFSAERTGGSVSTLTIQRTQQEDSAVYLCASSLQTGSHEQYFGPGTRLTVT.

The CDR3 sequence: CASTVDTSGTDEQFF. The CDR3 nucleotides are TGTGCCAGCACAGTTGATACTAGCGGGACCGATGAGCAGTTCTTC. This chain joins TRBV28 and TRBJ2-1; 10 bases map to TRBD2. The germline gives CDR1 MDHEN, CDR2 SYDVKM. This CDR3 is 15 amino acids long. J lost 8 bases, V lost 7 bases, and 11 bases had no gene match.

Comment on this clone: The sample contains more than one DNA sequence encoding this CDR3. This chain uses TRBV7-3 with TRBJ2-3; 12 positions agree with TRBD2. The junction had 2 bases not matched to a gene; V was cut back by 4 bases and J by 0 bases. This CDR3 is built from 16 residues. The germline gives CDR1 SGHTA, CDR2 FQGTGA. CDR3 DNA sequence: TGTGCCAGCAGCTCTGGACTAGCGGGAAGCACAGATACGCAGTATTTT. It encodes CASSSGLAGSTDTQYF.

The chain employs TRBV19 and TRBJ2-6; D possibly corresponds to TRBD1 (6 bases). V was shortened by 4 bases and J by 4 bases, with 8 bases between the two germline ends. The CDR3 has 14 residues. Germline values: CDR1 LNHDA, CDR2 SQIVND (reference sequence). The CDR3 here is CASSNRAGANVLTF. CDR3 sequence (DNA): TGTGCCAGTAGTAACAGGGCCGGGGCCAACGTCCTGACTTTC.

The gene calls are TRBV19 and TRBJ2-7; TRBD2 matches at 10 bases. Germline V gives CDR1 LNHDA, CDR2 SQIVND (reference sequence). The CDR3 is 17 amino acids. Trimming at V came to 1 base and at J to 5 bases, leaving 11 bases not matched to a gene. The CDR3 reads CASSIGLAGVPSDEQYF. As DNA, the CDR3 is TGTGCCAGTAGTATAGGTCTAGCGGGAGTTCCGTCGGACGAGCAGTACTTC. The full variable domain, in which reference TRBV19 and TRBJ2-7 provide the parts outside the CDR3, is DGGITQSPKYLFRKEGQNVTLSCEQNLNHDAMYWYRQDPGQGLRLIYYSQIVNDFQKGDIAEGYSVSREKKESFPLTVTSAQKNPTAFYLCASSIGLAGVPSDEQYFGPGTRLTVT.

The rearrangement uses TRBV11-2 and TRBJ2-2; 12 nucleotides match TRBD2. The CDR3 has 19 residues. Per the germline V gene, CDR1 is SGHAT and CDR2 is FQNNGV. V shed 2 bases and J 0 bases; nucleotides not matched to a gene: 7. CDR3 in amino acids: CASSLLGLAGSANTGELFF. The CDR3 coding sequence is TGTGCCAGCAGCTTACTGGGACTAGCGGGCTCCGCGAACACCGGGGAGCTGTTTTTT.

This chain joins TRBV5-1 and TRBJ2-7, with D possibly TRBD1 on 5 matching bases. V lost 0 bases and J 5 bases, leaving 12 bases between the germline ends. Germline V gene sequence: CDR1 SGHRS, CDR2 YFSETQ. This CDR3 is built from 14 residues. The CDR3: CASSLEAGSNEQYF. The DNA for the CDR3 is TGCGCCAGCAGCTTGGAGGCAGGGTCCAACGAGCAGTACTTC.